The 17 T cell receptor beta chains in this list originate from one sample, sequenced in a study of T cell changes during pregnancy in multiple sclerosis. The method was immunoSEQ multiplex PCR; TCRdb's version includes in-frame clones alone and lacks a portion of them. The data hold some 28,000 clones, with around 90% observed a single time. Here the sequenced sample was CD4+ T cells from peripheral blood mononuclear cells, taken in the first trimester of pregnancy. The source is a female donor with multiple sclerosis, enrolled in a pregnancy study.

The chain combines TRBV30 with TRBJ2-3, with D maybe TRBD2 (5 bases). Per the germline V gene, CDR1 is GTSNPN and CDR2 is SVGIG (reference sequence). With 3 bases removed from V and 3 bases from J, the gap between germline ends came to 16 bases. CDR3 length: 15 amino acids. CDR3 region: CAWSDGTRLTDTQYF. In nucleotides, the CDR3 is TGTGCCTGGAGCGACGGAACTAGGCTTACAGATACGCAGTATTTT. The full variable domain, completed using reference TRBV30 and TRBJ2-3, is SQTIHQWPATLVQPVGSPLSLECTVEGTSNPNLYWYRQAAGRGLQLLFYSVGIGQISSEVPQNLSASRPQDRQFILSSKKLLLSDSGFYLCAWSDGTRLTDTQYFGPGTRLTVL.

The chain employs TRBV6-6 and TRBJ1-6; 7 bases are a match to TRBD1. Per the germline V gene, CDR1 is MNHNY and CDR2 is SVGAGI (reference sequence). J was trimmed by 10 bases and V by 0 bases; bases with no gene match: 6. This CDR3 has 15 amino acids. This CDR3 is CASSYSTGADSPLHF. CDR3 sequence (DNA): TGTGCCAGCAGTTACTCTACAGGGGCGGACTCACCCCTCCACTTT.

This sequence joins TRBV7-3 and TRBJ1-2, with D perhaps TRBD1 (5 bases). Germline CDR1 is SGHTA and CDR2 is FQGTGA. The CDR3 contains 13 residues. Trimming took 5 bases from V and 6 from J, leaving 13 bases between them. CDR3 amino acids: CASSPQAGNGYTF. CDR3 sequence (DNA): TGTGCCAGCAGCCCCCAGGCAGGGAATGGCTACACCTTC.

The CDR3: CASSYATSSGNTIYF. The DNA for the CDR3 is TGTGCCAGCAGTTATGCCACGAGCTCTGGAAACACCATATATTTT. This sequence joins TRBV28 and TRBJ1-3; D gene uncertain. The CDR3 loop spans 15 amino acids. Germline V CDR1 and CDR2: MDHEN, SYDVKM. Trimming removed 4 bases at V and 0 bases at J, with 10 bases between.

V gene TRBV19 combines with J gene TRBJ1-5; TRBD1 matches at 7 bases. Germline V gene sequence: CDR1 LNHDA, CDR2 SQIVND (reference sequence). The CDR3 runs to 14 residues. J was trimmed by 1 base and V by 4 bases; bases with no gene match: 1. The CDR3: CASSTTGSNQPQHF. The DNA for the CDR3 is TGTGCCAGTAGTACGACAGGGAGCAATCAGCCCCAGCATTTT. The variable domain in full, with the rest retrieved from reference TRBV19 and TRBJ1-5, is DGGITQSPKYLFRKEGQNVTLSCEQNLNHDAMYWYRQDPGQGLRLIYYSQIVNDFQKGDIAEGYSVSREKKESFPLTVTSAQKNPTAFYLCASSTTGSNQPQHFGDGTRLSIL.

The chain carries TRBV23-1 and TRBJ1-5; no clear D gene. TRBV23-1 has ORF status, its function being uncertain. This CDR3 contains 16 residues. The V end was cut by 1 base, the J end by 7 bases, with 17 bases between. The CDR3 sequence is CASSQLKSPTGQPQHF. CDR3 in DNA: TGCGCCAGCAGTCAATTGAAGAGCCCGACGGGGCAGCCCCAGCATTTT.

The chain joins TRBV4-1 to TRBJ2-1, with TRBD2 identical over 12 bases. This CDR3 is built from 18 residues. CDR1 and CDR2 from the germline V gene are MGHRA and YSYEKL. With V trimmed by 4 bases and J by 2 bases, 9 bases remained unmatched. The DNA of the CDR3 is TGCGCCAGCAGCCTTGGCGGGACTAGCGGGCTCCCCTACAATGAGCAGTTCTTC. As protein: CASSLGGTSGLPYNEQFF.

The V call is TRBV19, the J call TRBJ1-2; D remains ambiguous. Between the trimmed V and J ends, which lost 3 bases and 4 bases, there was a span of 18 bases. Germline V gives CDR1 LNHDA, CDR2 SQIVND (reference sequence). The CDR3 is 16 residues long. This chain's CDR3 is CASSISASATVYGYTF. CDR3 nucleotides: TGTGCCAGTAGTATTAGCGCGTCCGCTACCGTCTATGGCTACACCTTC.

The genes are TRBV29-1 and TRBJ1-2; unclear D gene. Germline V gives CDR1 SQVTM, CDR2 ANQGSEA. This CDR3 has 13 amino acids. Trimming took 6 bases from V and 3 from J, leaving 14 bases between them. CDR3 sequence (DNA): TGCAGCGTCCTCTTCGACGGGGACTATGGCTACACCTTC. It is translated as CSVLFDGDYGYTF.

The chain links TRBV5-1 to TRBJ2-5; D might be TRBD2 (5 bases). This CDR3 has 13 amino acids. Germline V lookup: CDR1 SGHRS, CDR2 YFSETQ. Trimming took 2 bases from V and 11 from J, leaving 16 bases between them. The CDR3 spells CASSLGSNREQYF. CDR3 coding DNA: TGCGCCAGCAGCTTAGGATCGAATAGGGAGCAGTACTTC.

The rearrangement uses TRBV5-1 and TRBJ2-5; 14 bases match TRBD2. Trimming took 4 bases from V and 5 from J; bases not matched to a gene: 7. CDR3 length equals 16 residues. Looked up from germline, CDR1 is SGHRS and CDR2 is YFSETQ. This CDR3 reads CASSATSGGAEETQYF. CDR3 in DNA: TGCGCCAGCAGCGCGACTAGCGGGGGGGCTGAGGAGACCCAGTACTTC.

The chain joins TRBV6-1 to TRBJ2-5, with a possible D match to TRBD2 (6 bases). Germline V CDR1 and CDR2: MNHNS, SASEGT. The length of the CDR3 is 14 residues. The V end was cut by 5 bases, the J end by 7 bases, with 17 bases between. The CDR3 DNA is TGTGCCAGCAGTTGGGACTTCCGACGTAGGACCCAGTACTTC. Amino acids: CASSWDFRRRTQYF.

This chain connects TRBV7-3 to TRBJ2-3; D possibly corresponds to TRBD1 (5 bases). Trimming removed 2 bases from V and 8 bases from J, with 11 bases in between. This CDR3 comprises 13 residues. CDR1 and CDR2 (germline): SGHTA, FQGTGA. The CDR3 nucleotides read TGTGCCAGCAGCTTACTCAGGGTTGGTACGCAGTATTTT. This gives the protein CASSLLRVGTQYF.

CDR3 nucleotides: TGCGCCAGCAGCCAACTTACAGGGGTAGGGTCACCCCTCCACTTT. It is translated as CASSQLTGVGSPLHF. The chain employs TRBV4-3 and TRBJ1-6; TRBD1 agrees at 7 bases. CDR3 size: 15 residues. CDR1 is LGHNA and CDR2 is YSLEER in the germline V gene. V shed 2 bases, J shed 10 bases, and the junction held 8 bases outside the gene matches.

V gene TRBV5-5 combines with J gene TRBJ2-3; the match to TRBD2 covers 7 bases. CDR3 length equals 16 residues. From germline, CDR1 is SGHKS and CDR2 YYEKEE (reference sequence). Unmatched junction bases numbered 4, after V lost 0 bases and J lost 0 bases. The DNA for the CDR3 is TGTGCCAGCAGCTTGGGACTAGCCCAAAGCACAGATACGCAGTATTTT. This codes for CASSLGLAQSTDTQYF.

V and J are TRBV2 and TRBJ2-1, with TRBD2 identical over 14 bases. The germline CDR1 and CDR2 sequences are SNHLY and FYNNEI. The junction had 3 bases not matched to a gene; V was cut back by 6 bases and J by 2 bases. The CDR3 spans 16 residues. The CDR3, as DNA: TGTGCCAGCAGAAGGGGACTAGCGGGGGCCTACAATGAGCAGTTCTTC. Translated, it gives CASRRGLAGAYNEQFF.

V is TRBV5-4 and J is TRBJ1-2; TRBD1 matches at 8 bases. Germline V gene sequence: CDR1 SGHNT, CDR2 YYREEE (reference sequence). This CDR3 region has 14 residues. The V and J ends lost 0 bases and 8 bases, in that order; junction bases with no gene match: 6. CDR3: CASSLVGDRWGYTF. CDR3 coding DNA: TGTGCCAGCAGCTTGGTAGGGGACAGGTGGGGCTACACCTTC.